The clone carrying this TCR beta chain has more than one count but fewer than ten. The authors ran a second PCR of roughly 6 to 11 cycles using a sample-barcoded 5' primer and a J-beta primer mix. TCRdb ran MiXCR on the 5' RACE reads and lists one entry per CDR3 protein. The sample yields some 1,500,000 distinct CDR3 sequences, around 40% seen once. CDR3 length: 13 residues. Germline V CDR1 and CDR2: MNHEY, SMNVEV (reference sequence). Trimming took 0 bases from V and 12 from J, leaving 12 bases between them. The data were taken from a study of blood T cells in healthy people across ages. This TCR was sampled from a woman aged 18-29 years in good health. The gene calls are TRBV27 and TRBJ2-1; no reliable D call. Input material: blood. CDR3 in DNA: TGTGCCAGCAGTTTATCGGGCACAAGAGCGCAGTTCTTC. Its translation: CASSLSGTRAQFF.